This entry lists 23 T cell receptor beta chains sequenced from one sample in a study of identical twins. In TCRdb, the 5' RACE reads were re-called with MiXCR into one record per CDR3 protein. Seen here are about 250,000 distinct CDR3 sequences, 6% to 8.5% observed once, and the top ten hold around 5.4%. The data also belong to a second study, concerning yellow fever vaccine responses in identical twins.

Material: CD8+ T cells sorted from blood. The receptors come from a woman aged 18-35 years in good health.

This clonotype was found many times. V and J are TRBV20-1 and TRBJ2-5; a weak D match, TRBD1 (6 bases). Per germline, CDR1 DFQATT and CDR2 SNEGSKA (reference sequence). The CDR3 totals 13 residues. The V end lost 4 bases, the J end lost 4 bases, and 13 bases lay between the germline ends. The CDR3: CSATGDGGETQYF. CDR3 nucleotide sequence: TGCAGTGCTACAGGGGACGGTGGAGAGACCCAGTACTTC.

The J gene is TRBJ1-1, the V gene TRBV7-6, with D tentatively TRBD1 (5 bases). V was pared by 4 bases and J by 1 base, with 13 bases between. Per germline, CDR1 SGHVS and CDR2 FNYEAQ. The CDR3 is 15 amino acids. CDR3 loop: CASSSRLGGNTEAFF. The CDR3 coding sequence is TGTGCCAGCAGCTCGAGGCTGGGGGGGAACACTGAAGCTTTCTTT.

In this sample, this clonotype turned up a few times. This chain connects TRBV5-6 to TRBJ2-7; no reliable D call. The V end lost 3 bases, the J end lost 5 bases, and 12 bases lay between the germline ends. CDR3 length: 13 amino acids. The germline V gene has CDR1 SGHDT and CDR2 YYEEEE. CDR3 sequence: CASSSWTHHEQYF. The CDR3 DNA reads TGTGCCAGCAGCTCATGGACCCATCACGAGCAGTACTTC.

This clonotype was counted only a few times. The V call is TRBV27, the J call TRBJ2-1; 10 positions match TRBD2. The CDR3 is made up of 15 amino acids. Trimming cost V 3 bases and J 2 bases; bases outside gene matches: 1. In germline, CDR1 is MNHEY, CDR2 SMNVEV (reference sequence). This chain's CDR3 is CASSFSGRAYNEQFF. CDR3 DNA sequence: TGTGCCAGCAGTTTCAGCGGGAGGGCCTACAATGAGCAGTTCTTC.

This clonotype has more than one count but fewer than ten. The chain carries TRBV20-1 and TRBJ2-1; D gene unclear. The V end was cut by 5 bases, the J end by 4 bases, with 12 bases between. CDR1 is DFQATT, CDR2 SNEGSKA, per germline (reference sequence). CDR3 length: 13 amino acids. The CDR3 nucleotides are TGCAGTGCTCCCATCTCGTATTACAATGAGCAGTTCTTC. This codes for CSAPISYYNEQFF.

This clonotype was recorded only once. The V gene is TRBV13, the J gene TRBJ2-5, with a weak D call TRBD1 (5 bases). V dropped 5 bases and J dropped 5 bases, with 12 bases sitting between them. The CDR3 totals 13 residues. The germline CDR1 and CDR2 sequences are PRHDT and FYEKMQ (reference sequence). The CDR3 is CASSPQGHETQYF. The CDR3 DNA sequence: TGTGCCAGCAGCCCGCAGGGTCATGAGACCCAGTACTTC.

The genes are TRBV28 and TRBJ2-2; no clear D gene. V was shortened by 3 bases and J by 5 bases, with 7 bases between the two germline ends. From germline, CDR1 is MDHEN and CDR2 SYDVKM. The length of the CDR3 is 13 residues. The CDR3: CASSFRWTGELFF. The DNA of the CDR3 is TGTGCCAGCAGTTTCCGATGGACCGGGGAGCTGTTTTTT.

In this sample, this clonotype turned up many times. This chain joins TRBV15 and TRBJ1-6, with 12 bases fitting TRBD1. V shed 3 bases and J 10 bases; nucleotides not matched to a gene: 7. Germline V CDR1 and CDR2: LNHNV, YYDKDF (reference sequence). This CDR3 is built from 16 residues. The CDR3 is CATSSPGQGAKSPLHF. In nucleotides, the CDR3 is TGTGCCACCAGCAGTCCGGGACAGGGGGCAAAATCACCCCTCCACTTT.

The chain joins TRBV6-1 to TRBJ2-2, with unresolved D. V lost 4 bases and J lost 5, with 11 bases in between. The CDR3 sequence is 14 residues long. Germline V gene lookup returns CDR1 MNHNS and CDR2 SASEGT. CDR3: CASSVLDGTGELFF. The CDR3 nucleotides are TGTGCCAGCAGTGTTCTAGATGGGACCGGGGAGCTGTTTTTT.

V gene TRBV28 combines with J gene TRBJ2-7; D is ambiguous. Germline values: CDR1 MDHEN, CDR2 SYDVKM. The V gene lost 2 bases and the J gene lost 2 bases, with 10 bases spanning the gap. The CDR3 covers 14 residues. This chain's CDR3 is CASSLAQMTYEQYF. Here the CDR3 DNA reads TGTGCCAGCAGTTTAGCACAAATGACCTACGAGCAGTACTTC.

The table lists this clonotype with many counts. This chain links TRBV9 with TRBJ2-1; 7 bases are shared with TRBD1. This CDR3 is built from 12 residues. The V gene's germline CDR1 is SGDLS and CDR2 YYNGEE. V lost 7 bases and J lost 3; bases outside the gene matches: 1. CDR3 nucleotide sequence: TGTGCCAGCCAGGGGGACTACAATGAGCAGTTCTTC. Translated, it gives CASQGDYNEQFF.

This clonotype was observed many times. The genes are TRBV29-1 and TRBJ2-3; D is perhaps TRBD2 (7 bases). Germline CDR1 SQVTM, CDR2 ANQGSEA. This CDR3 has 14 amino acids. Trimming stripped 6 bases from V and 6 bases from J, with 19 bases between. CDR3 amino acids: CSVHRGGATDTQYF. Written as DNA, the CDR3 is TGCAGCGTGCATAGGGGGGGGGCAACGGATACGCAGTATTTT.

V is TRBV4-1 and J is TRBJ2-1, with 11 positions matching TRBD1. With 3 bases clipped from V and 3 bases from J, the junction kept 4 bases outside the gene matches. In germline, CDR1 is MGHRA, CDR2 YSYEKL. The CDR3 length is 16 residues. CDR3 sequence reads: CASSQRDRGFYNEQFF. CDR3 DNA sequence: TGCGCCAGCAGCCAGAGGGACAGGGGGTTCTACAATGAGCAGTTCTTC.

The chain links TRBV6-1 to TRBJ2-3; 11 bases fit TRBD2. CDR3 length: 16 residues. Germline CDR1 reads MNHNS; CDR2 reads SASEGT. V was pared by 3 bases and J by 4 bases, with 6 bases of the junction left unmatched. The CDR3 nucleotides read TGTGCCAGCAGTGAGAAAATAGCGGGAGGGCCAGATACGCAGTATTTT. Translation: CASSEKIAGGPDTQYF.

This clonotype was recorded a few times. The chain uses TRBV27 and TRBJ2-7; D might be TRBD1 (5 bases). Germline CDR1 and CDR2: MNHEY and SMNVEV (reference sequence). Trimming left V 3 bases short and J 5 bases short, with 11 bases between. This CDR3 has 13 residues. The CDR3 loop reads CASSLTESHEQYV. The DNA of the CDR3 is TGTGCCAGCAGTTTGACAGAATCCCACGAGCAGTACGTC.

The table lists this clonotype with many counts. V gene TRBV29-1 combines with J gene TRBJ2-1; D remains unclear. Trimming removed 4 bases at V and 4 bases at J, with 5 bases between. The length of the CDR3 is 11 residues. Germline loops: CDR1 SQVTM, CDR2 ANQGSEA. The CDR3 coding sequence is TGCAGCGTTGCAGATTACAATGAGCAGTTCTTC. Protein sequence: CSVADYNEQFF.

At least ten counts were recorded for this clonotype. The gene calls are TRBV12-3 or TRBV12-4 and TRBJ2-7; 8 bases match TRBD2. V was pared by 6 bases and J by 5 bases, with 3 bases of the junction left unmatched. The CDR3 is made up of 12 amino acids. CDR3 residues: CASRGLVDEQYF. The CDR3, as DNA: TGTGCCAGCAGGGGACTAGTAGACGAGCAGTACTTC.

This clonotype has a count of ten or more. The gene calls are TRBV29-1 and TRBJ2-2, with 9 nucleotides matching TRBD2. Germline CDR1 is SQVTM and CDR2 is ANQGSEA. Trimming at V came to 5 bases and at J to 7 bases, leaving 8 bases not matched to a gene. The CDR3 length is 14 residues. The CDR3 nucleotides are TGCAGCGTTCGGCGGGAGGGCCTCAGCGGGGAGCTGTTTTTT. This translates into CSVRREGLSGELFF.

This clonotype was recorded a few times. The chain combines TRBV2 with TRBJ2-1; 11 positions agree with TRBD1. Germline CDR1 reads SNHLY; CDR2 reads FYNNEI. The trim removed 6 bases at V and 5 bases at J, leaving 15 bases unmatched. This CDR3 is built from 18 residues. In DNA form, the CDR3 reads TGTGCCAGCAGCTCCGGGACAGGGGGTCTTATTGGTAACAATGAGCAGTTCTTC. It specifies CASSSGTGGLIGNNEQFF.

This clonotype was seen only a few times. DNA for the CDR3: TGTGCCAGCAGCGTTCAGCGGAGGAGCTCCTACAATGAGCAGTTCTTC. Protein: CASSVQRRSSYNEQFF. The genes are TRBV7-2 and TRBJ2-1; D perhaps matches TRBD2 (5 bases). Looked up from germline, CDR1 is SGHTA and CDR2 is FQGNSA. The CDR3 is made up of 16 amino acids. Deletions cut 5 bases from V and 0 bases from J, with 14 bases between.

V gene TRBV5-5 combines with J gene TRBJ2-5; possible D gene TRBD2, 6 bases. V shed 3 bases and J shed 1 base, with 10 bases lying between them. CDR1 and CDR2 from the germline V gene are SGHKS and YYEKEE (reference sequence). The CDR3 covers 14 residues. The CDR3 sequence is CASSSGGSQETQYF. CDR3 DNA: TGTGCCAGCAGCTCTGGGGGGTCCCAAGAGACCCAGTACTTC.

This clonotype was picked up a small number of times. The J gene is TRBJ2-3, the V gene TRBV29-1, with no clear D. The germline gives CDR1 SQVTM, CDR2 ANQGSEA. V was trimmed by 0 bases and J by 2 bases, leaving 15 bases between them. This CDR3 spans 16 amino acids. CDR3 amino acids: CSVEDYPGITTDTQYF. CDR3 bases: TGCAGCGTTGAAGATTACCCGGGCATAACCACAGATACGCAGTATTTT.

Turning to this clonotype: Mismatch with germline at one junction end may stem from a read error. V is TRBV3-1 and J is TRBJ2-1; 10 bases align to TRBD2. Germline values: CDR1 LGHDT, CDR2 YNNKEL (reference sequence). This CDR3 spans 17 amino acids. The CDR3 DNA reads as TGTGCCACCAGCCGCCCATCTCTAGCGGGGGCCTACAATGAGCAGTTCTTC. It codes for CATSRPSLAGAYNEQFF.